A single sample gave rise to the 32 T cell receptor beta chains below, sequenced in a study of cytomegalovirus exposure and HLA in healthy donors. Libraries were prepared by immunoSEQ multiplex PCR; TCRdb keeps only in-frame clonotypes and omits some of them. The sample contains some 100,000 clones, about 83% of which appear only once. The sequenced material came from PBMCs. These receptor sequences come from a man aged 18 to 29 in good health and CMV-seronegative.

The chain carries TRBV7-9 and TRBJ1-4; weak D call: TRBD1 (6 bases). CDR3 length: 17 residues. Germline CDR1 is SEHNR and CDR2 is FQNEAQ (reference sequence). Trimming stripped 2 bases from V and 6 bases from J, with 19 bases between. CDR3 bases: TGTGCCAGCAGCTTACCCACACGAGGACAGAAGGATGAAAAACTGTTTTTT. Protein: CASSLPTRGQKDEKLFF. Complete variable domain (other parts from reference TRBV7-9 and TRBJ1-4): DTGVSQNPRHKITKRGQNVTFRCDPISEHNRLYWYRQTLGQGPEFLTYFQNEAQLEKSRLLSDRFSAERPKGSFSTLEIQRTEQGDSAMYLCASSLPTRGQKDEKLFFGSGTQLSVL.

The rearrangement uses TRBV11-1 and TRBJ2-5, with 12 bases identical to TRBD2. From germline, CDR1 is SGHAT and CDR2 FQDESV (reference sequence). The CDR3 is 18 amino acids. Trimming cost V 2 bases and J 0 bases; bases outside gene matches: 7. CDR3 coding DNA: TGTGCCAGCAGCTTACGGACTAGCGGGGTGCGGTACCAAGAGACCCAGTACTTC. Protein product: CASSLRTSGVRYQETQYF.

The chain employs TRBV5-1 and TRBJ2-5; 15 positions agree with TRBD2. The J segment lost 1 base and the V segment lost 4 bases, leaving 2 bases of the junction unmatched. This CDR3 is built from 16 residues. Germline CDR1 reads SGHRS; CDR2 reads YFSETQ. CDR3 DNA: TGCGCCAGCAGCCCGGGACTAGCGGGGGGCCAAGAGACCCAGTACTTC. Residues: CASSPGLAGGQETQYF.

The rearrangement links TRBV6-1 to TRBJ1-2; D gene ambiguous. The germline V and J ends were trimmed by 0 bases and 4 bases, with 12 bases remaining between them. The CDR3 has 15 amino acids. The germline CDR1 and CDR2 sequences are MNHNS and SASEGT. CDR3 bases: TGTGCCAGCAGTGAAGCGCTTCGGCAGGCCTATGGCTACACCTTC. It codes for CASSEALRQAYGYTF.

The V call is TRBV5-1, the J call TRBJ1-2; D not certain. Per the germline V gene, CDR1 is SGHRS and CDR2 is YFSETQ. There are 13 residues in the CDR3. Deletions cut 1 base from V and 8 bases from J, with 12 bases between. The CDR3 nucleotides read TGCGCCAGCAGCTTGAGTGGAGGGCTAGGCTACACCTTC. Translating it yields CASSLSGGLGYTF.

This chain uses TRBV19 with TRBJ2-3, with D unresolved. V was clipped by 4 bases and J by 2 bases, with 13 bases between them. The germline V gene has CDR1 LNHDA and CDR2 SQIVND (reference sequence). The CDR3 totals 15 residues. The CDR3 DNA follows: TGTGCCAGTAGTAGCATGGCAGGCAACACAGATACGCAGTATTTT. Translated: CASSSMAGNTDTQYF.

V usage is TRBV7-9 and J usage is TRBJ2-1; 11 positions match TRBD2. Germline-derived CDR1 and CDR2 are SEHNR and FQNEAQ (reference sequence). Trimming at V came to 3 bases and at J to 5 bases, leaving 6 bases not matched to a gene. The CDR3 sequence is 16 residues long. CDR3 sequence reads: CASSLLRLAGHNEQFF. CDR3 DNA: TGTGCCAGCAGCTTGTTAAGACTAGCGGGGCACAATGAGCAGTTCTTC.

V usage is TRBV28 and J usage is TRBJ2-1; D is unclear. The CDR3 length is 13 residues. From germline, CDR1 is MDHEN and CDR2 SYDVKM. Trimming stripped 6 bases from V and 12 bases from J, with 18 bases between. Written as DNA, the CDR3 is TGTGCCAGCAGCCTAGGAAAGGTGTCTGGGCAGTTCTTC. Its translation is CASSLGKVSGQFF.

By proportion, this clone is medium-sized. V usage is TRBV7-7 and J usage is TRBJ2-1, with 11 bases identical to TRBD2. J gave up 8 bases and V 1 base, and 7 bases lay outside the gene matches. The CDR3 loop spans 16 amino acids. CDR1 is SSHAT, CDR2 FNYEAQ, per germline (reference sequence). The CDR3 spells CASSLVTSGSVDEQFF. CDR3 in DNA: TGTGCCAGCAGCTTAGTTACTAGCGGGAGTGTCGATGAGCAGTTCTTC.

CDR3 bases: TGTGCCATCAGTGAGTCGAAGGCAGGGGGCAATCAGCCCCAGCATTTT. It is translated as CAISESKAGGNQPQHF. The rearrangement uses TRBV10-3 and TRBJ1-5, with D perhaps matching TRBD1 (6 bases). Trimming took 0 bases from V and 2 from J, leaving 11 bases between them. The CDR3 extends over 16 amino acids. Germline V gene lookup returns CDR1 ENHRY and CDR2 SYGVKD.

This rearrangement joins TRBV5-1 to TRBJ1-1, with D possibly TRBD1 on 5 matching bases. Germline V lookup: CDR1 SGHRS, CDR2 YFSETQ. V was shortened by 3 bases and J by 5 bases, with 17 bases between the two germline ends. The length of the CDR3 is 15 residues. The CDR3: CASSSIGGGGTEAFF. Here the CDR3 DNA reads TGCGCCAGCAGCTCGATCGGAGGTGGGGGGACTGAAGCTTTCTTT.

The gene calls are TRBV12-5 and TRBJ2-2; 9 positions agree with TRBD1. Germline loops: CDR1 LGHNT, CDR2 FRNRAP. Trimming took 11 bases from V and 1 from J; bases not matched to a gene: 2. CDR3 length equals 13 residues. CDR3 protein: CAGGQGNTGELFF. CDR3 nucleotide sequence: TGTGCTGGGGGACAGGGGAACACCGGGGAGCTGTTTTTT.

The chain uses TRBV27 and TRBJ2-7; 8 nucleotides match TRBD1. This CDR3 has 11 amino acids. Germline loops: CDR1 MNHEY, CDR2 SMNVEV (reference sequence). V gave up 4 bases and J gave up 7 bases; unmatched junction bases: 0. The CDR3 nucleotides read TGTGCCAGCAGTTGGGACAGGGAGCAGTACTTC. Amino acid sequence: CASSWDREQYF.

The gene calls are TRBV2 and TRBJ2-5; TRBD1 matches 8 bases. V trimming: 3 bases; J trimming: 5 bases; junction bases outside the gene matches: 2. Per germline, CDR1 SNHLY and CDR2 FYNNEI. CDR3 length: 13 amino acids. The CDR3 spells CASSDRGLETQYF. CDR3 nucleotides: TGTGCCAGCAGTGACAGGGGGCTGGAGACCCAGTACTTC.

The rearrangement joins TRBV7-2 to TRBJ2-7, with TRBD2 matching over 7 bases. Germline V lookup: CDR1 SGHTA, CDR2 FQGNSA. The J segment lost 3 bases and the V segment lost 2 bases, leaving 10 bases of the junction unmatched. This CDR3 has 16 amino acids. The DNA of the CDR3 is TGTGCCAGCAGCTTATCTGCTAGCGGTTACGACTACGAGCAGTACTTC. Translated: CASSLSASGYDYEQYF.

This chain joins TRBV10-3 and TRBJ1-4; no clear D gene. This CDR3 has 14 residues. Trimming shortened V by 2 bases and J by 3 bases, and 7 bases separated the two germline ends. Germline CDR1 ENHRY, CDR2 SYGVKD. CDR3: CAISEEGSNEKLFF. CDR3 DNA sequence: TGTGCCATCAGTGAGGAGGGTTCTAATGAAAAACTGTTTTTT.

The rearrangement links TRBV5-4 to TRBJ2-5; 9 bases agree with TRBD1. Germline lookup yields CDR1 SGHNT and CDR2 YYREEE (reference sequence). CDR3 length: 13 residues. Unmatched junction bases numbered 4, after V lost 5 bases and J lost 5 bases. Written as DNA, the CDR3 is TGTGCCAGCAGGCCGACAGGGGGGGAGACCCAGTACTTC. This gives the protein CASRPTGGETQYF.

J is TRBJ1-5 and V is TRBV4-2; D gene uncertain. The CDR3 covers 15 residues. V was shortened by 4 bases and J by 2 bases, with 12 bases between the two germline ends. CDR1 LGHNA and CDR2 YNFKEQ come from the germline V gene. The CDR3 bases are TGTGCCAGCAGCCGTAGGGTGGAGGGCAATCAGCCCCAGCATTTT. Encoded protein: CASSRRVEGNQPQHF.

J is TRBJ1-4 and V is TRBV19; 7 bases are shared with TRBD1. CDR1 is LNHDA and CDR2 is SQIVND in the germline V gene (reference sequence). V shed 5 bases and J 5 bases; nucleotides not matched to a gene: 8. CDR3 size: 15 residues. The CDR3 here is CASSPWDSQNEKLFF. In DNA form, the CDR3 reads TGTGCCAGTAGTCCCTGGGACAGTCAAAATGAAAAACTGTTTTTT.

The chain carries TRBV27 and TRBJ2-2, with TRBD1 identical over 10 bases. This CDR3 has 16 amino acids. The germline V gene encodes CDR1 MNHEY and CDR2 SMNVEV (reference sequence). With V trimmed by 6 bases and J by 5 bases, 9 bases remained unmatched. For the CDR3, the DNA is TGTGCCAGCAGAGACCTCGGGACAGGGGTAACCGGGGAGCTGTTTTTT. It specifies CASRDLGTGVTGELFF.

The genes are TRBV4-1 and TRBJ2-7; the match to TRBD2 covers 12 bases. In germline, CDR1 is MGHRA, CDR2 YSYEKL. The J segment lost 3 bases and the V segment lost 0 bases, leaving 12 bases of the junction unmatched. The CDR3 loop spans 19 amino acids. DNA of the CDR3: TGCGCCAGCAGCCAAGATCCTGCCCATACTAGCGGGGGGAACTACGAGCAGTACTTC. Translated: CASSQDPAHTSGGNYEQYF.

The chain carries TRBV7-8 and TRBJ2-7; TRBD2 is a possible D gene (7 bases). V lost 6 bases, J lost 4 bases, and 22 bases lay in between. The germline V gene encodes CDR1 SGHVS and CDR2 FQNEAQ. This CDR3 has 16 residues. The CDR3: CASRPRGGQGLYEQYF. CDR3 coding DNA: TGTGCCAGCAGACCTAGGGGGGGGCAGGGTCTGTACGAGCAGTACTTC. The full variable domain, in which reference TRBV7-8 and TRBJ2-7 provide the parts outside the CDR3, is GAGVSQSPRYKVAKRGQDVALRCDPISGHVSLFWYQQALGQGPEFLTYFQNEAQLDKSGLPSDRFFAERPEGSVSTLKIQRTQQEDSAVYLCASRPRGGQGLYEQYFGPGTRLTVT.

V is TRBV15 and J is TRBJ1-1, with D hard to call. The V gene lost 0 bases and the J gene lost 1 base, with 9 bases spanning the gap. From germline, CDR1 is LNHNV and CDR2 YYDKDF (reference sequence). There are 15 residues in the CDR3. The CDR3 DNA reads as TGTGCCACCAGCAGAGATCTGGCACAGAACACTGAAGCTTTCTTT. The encoded protein is CATSRDLAQNTEAFF.

The gene calls are TRBV6-1 and TRBJ1-5, with D possibly being TRBD1 (5 bases). This CDR3 has 15 amino acids. CDR1 is MNHNS, CDR2 SASEGT, per germline. Trimming shortened V by 3 bases and J by 0 bases, and 9 bases separated the two germline ends. The CDR3 is CASSDGGYSNQPQHF. As DNA, the CDR3 is TGTGCCAGCAGTGACGGGGGTTATAGCAATCAGCCCCAGCATTTT.

V is TRBV5-4 and J is TRBJ1-1; TRBD1 is a possible D gene (5 bases). This CDR3 region has 14 residues. V lost 2 bases and J 6 bases, leaving 14 bases between the germline ends. CDR1 is SGHNT, CDR2 YYREEE, per germline (reference sequence). The CDR3 nucleotides are TGTGCCAGCAGCTTAAAGGGGTTCTCGTCTGAAGCTTTCTTT. This encodes CASSLKGFSSEAFF.

This clone occurred a few times. The rearrangement joins TRBV4-2 to TRBJ2-7; D unclear. In germline, CDR1 is LGHNA, CDR2 YNFKEQ. V was clipped by 0 bases and J by 2 bases, with 5 bases between them. The CDR3 loop spans 13 amino acids. The CDR3 DNA follows: TGTGCCAGCAGCCAAGATATTGCCTACGAGCAGTACTTC. Translating gives CASSQDIAYEQYF.

The V call is TRBV7-9, the J call TRBJ2-1; 10 bases align to TRBD2. The germline CDR1 and CDR2 sequences are SEHNR and FQNEAQ (reference sequence). CDR3 size: 14 residues. V gave up 5 bases and J gave up 5 bases; unmatched junction bases: 3. The CDR3: CASSGTSVNNEQFF. DNA for the CDR3: TGTGCCAGCAGCGGGACTAGCGTGAACAATGAGCAGTTCTTC.

In this sample, this clone turned up a few times. This sequence joins TRBV2 and TRBJ2-2, with D uncertain. The germline V and J ends were trimmed by 6 bases and 2 bases, with 10 bases remaining between them. Germline-derived CDR1 and CDR2 are SNHLY and FYNNEI. The CDR3 totals 14 residues. CDR3 residues: CASRRIQNTGELFF. The CDR3 DNA sequence: TGTGCCAGCAGGCGGATTCAAAACACCGGGGAGCTGTTTTTT.

The rearrangement links TRBV27 to TRBJ1-2; 10 bases are a match to TRBD1. The CDR3 extends over 15 amino acids. With 4 bases clipped from V and 2 bases from J, the junction kept 4 bases outside the gene matches. From germline, CDR1 is MNHEY and CDR2 SMNVEV (reference sequence). The CDR3 nucleotides are TGTGCCAGCAGTTACAGGGACAGGGGAAACTATGGCTACACCTTC. It encodes CASSYRDRGNYGYTF.

V gene TRBV6-1 combines with J gene TRBJ1-5; 8 bases line up with TRBD1. Germline V lookup: CDR1 MNHNS, CDR2 SASEGT. The ends lost 5 bases at V and 5 bases at J; junction bases unmatched: 8. CDR3 length equals 15 residues. The CDR3 loop is CASSFDQGAHQPQHF. The CDR3 DNA reads as TGTGCCAGCAGTTTCGATCAGGGGGCCCATCAGCCCCAGCATTTT.

V and J are TRBV6-1 and TRBJ1-6; D unclear. Between the trimmed V and J ends, which lost 3 bases and 9 bases, there was a span of 15 bases. There are 15 residues in the CDR3. Germline V gene data show CDR1 as MNHNS and CDR2 as SASEGT. The CDR3 is CASSDDPGGSSPLHF. The CDR3 DNA reads TGTGCCAGCAGTGATGATCCAGGTGGAAGTTCACCCCTCCACTTT.

This clone was detected a few times. CDR3 sequence: CASGSLGQGDMRTEAFF. The CDR3 DNA sequence: TGTGCTAGTGGTTCCCTTGGACAGGGGGACATGAGGACTGAAGCTTTCTTT. The chain recombines TRBV12-5 with TRBJ1-1; 10 positions agree with TRBD1. The CDR3 is made up of 17 amino acids. Germline-derived CDR1 and CDR2 are LGHNT and FRNRAP. With V trimmed by 4 bases and J by 5 bases, 13 bases remained unmatched.